This record covers a single T cell receptor beta chain. The length of the CDR3 is 14 residues. In germline, CDR1 is KGHSH, CDR2 LQKENI. V lost 5 bases and J 4 bases, leaving 14 bases between the germline ends. This specimen comes from a study of cytotoxic CD8 clonotypes in ibrutinib-treated CLL. Here immunoSEQ multiplex PCR was the method, and the copy in TCRdb shows in-frame clones only, minus some. This repertoire shows about 160,000 clones, around nine tenths found once; its top ten account for 3%. This chain links TRBV18 with TRBJ2-5; D tentatively reads TRBD1 or TRBD2 (6 bases each). Source: PBMCs, taken at disease progression, from a patient treated with ibrutinib. The TCR comes from a human donor with chronic lymphocytic leukemia. CDR3 loop: CASSEQGGGETQYF. Written as DNA, the CDR3 is TGTGCCAGCTCAGAACAGGGAGGAGGAGAGACCCAGTACTTC. Based on the CDR3 plus reference TRBV18 and TRBJ2-5, the full variable domain is NAGVMQNPRHLVRRRGQEARLRCSPMKGHSHVYWYRQLPEEGLKFMVYLQKENIIDESGMPKERFSAEFPKEGPSILRIQQVVRGDSAAYFCASSEQGGGETQYFGPGTRLLVL.